A selection of T cell receptor beta chains follows, all from one sample in a study of OX40 agonist ivuxolimab in advanced cancers. Data came from immunoSEQ multiplex PCR; TCRdb stores just in-frame clones and leaves some out. The table lists some 85,000 clones, 91% of them singletons. The sequencing here drew on CD4+ or CD8+ T cells sorted from blood, taken in a trial of the OX40 agonist ivuxolimab. The receptors shown here come from an adult with an advanced solid tumor such as melanoma, head and neck, liver or kidney cancer. Both conserved end residues are part of each CDR3. D genes are given only for firm matches. For some rows the clone size is stated as once, few or many, or as a class when expanded; others skip it.

v_call: TRBV7-3; clone_size: -; d_call: -; j_call: TRBJ1-2; cdr3_aa: CASSPNSGFGGYTF; cdr3_nt: TGTGCCAGCAGCCCCAATAGCGGATTCGGGGGCTACACCTTC
v_call: TRBV11-2; clone_size: -; d_call: TRBD1; j_call: TRBJ2-7; cdr3_aa: CASSPGQGPSYEQYF; cdr3_nt: TGTGCCAGCAGCCCGGGACAGGGACCCTCCTACGAGCAGTACTTC
v_call: TRBV5-5; clone_size: few; d_call: -; j_call: TRBJ1-1; cdr3_aa: CASSFSGTEAFF; cdr3_nt: TGTGCCAGCAGCTTTTCCGGGACCGAAGCTTTCTTT
v_call: TRBV30; clone_size: -; d_call: -; j_call: TRBJ2-7; cdr3_aa: CAWGQVVKYF; cdr3_nt: TGTGCCTGGGGGCAGGTGGTGAAGTACTTC
v_call: TRBV27; clone_size: -; d_call: TRBD1; j_call: TRBJ1-1; cdr3_aa: CASSIQGALNTEAFF; cdr3_nt: TGTGCCAGCAGTATCCAGGGGGCGCTGAACACTGAAGCTTTCTTT
v_call: TRBV5-4; clone_size: -; d_call: TRBD1; j_call: TRBJ2-1; cdr3_aa: CASSLSGTGGQYNEQFF; cdr3_nt: TGTGCCAGCAGCTTGTCCGGGACAGGAGGGCAGTACAATGAGCAGTTCTTC
v_call: TRBV21-1; clone_size: -; d_call: -; j_call: TRBJ2-1; cdr3_aa: CASRPPGLAGGYDEQFF; cdr3_nt: TGTGCCAGCAGACCCCCGGGACTAGCGGGAGGGTATGATGAGCAGTTCTTC
v_call: TRBV6-1; clone_size: -; d_call: -; j_call: TRBJ2-7; cdr3_aa: CASSELAPPEQYF; cdr3_nt: TGTGCCAGCAGTGAACTGGCCCCCCCGGAGCAGTACTTC
v_call: TRBV5-1; clone_size: -; d_call: -; j_call: TRBJ2-5; cdr3_aa: CASSGVTGPPQYF; cdr3_nt: TGCGCCAGCAGCGGCGTCACAGGACCACCCCAGTACTTC
v_call: TRBV9; clone_size: -; d_call: TRBD2; j_call: TRBJ2-1; cdr3_aa: CASSVSGTSGNNEQFF; cdr3_nt: TGTGCCAGCAGCGTATCCGGGACTAGCGGCAACAATGAGCAGTTCTTC
v_call: TRBV5-4; clone_size: -; d_call: -; j_call: TRBJ2-7; cdr3_aa: CASSSAGGPTYEQYF; cdr3_nt: TGTGCCAGCAGCTCCGCCGGCGGGCCCACCTACGAGCAGTACTTC
v_call: TRBV4-2; clone_size: -; d_call: TRBD2; j_call: TRBJ2-7; cdr3_aa: CASSHAGTSGQDEQYF; cdr3_nt: TGTGCCAGCAGCCACGCTGGGACTAGCGGGCAAGACGAGCAGTACTTC
v_call: TRBV7-2; clone_size: -; d_call: TRBD2; j_call: TRBJ2-1; cdr3_aa: CASSLLAGGYNEQFF; cdr3_nt: TGTGCCAGCAGCTTATTAGCGGGAGGATACAATGAGCAGTTCTTC
v_call: TRBV7-9; clone_size: -; d_call: TRBD1; j_call: TRBJ2-5; cdr3_aa: CASSRGTGVETQYF; cdr3_nt: TGTGCCAGCAGCCGAGGGACAGGGGTTGAGACCCAGTACTTC